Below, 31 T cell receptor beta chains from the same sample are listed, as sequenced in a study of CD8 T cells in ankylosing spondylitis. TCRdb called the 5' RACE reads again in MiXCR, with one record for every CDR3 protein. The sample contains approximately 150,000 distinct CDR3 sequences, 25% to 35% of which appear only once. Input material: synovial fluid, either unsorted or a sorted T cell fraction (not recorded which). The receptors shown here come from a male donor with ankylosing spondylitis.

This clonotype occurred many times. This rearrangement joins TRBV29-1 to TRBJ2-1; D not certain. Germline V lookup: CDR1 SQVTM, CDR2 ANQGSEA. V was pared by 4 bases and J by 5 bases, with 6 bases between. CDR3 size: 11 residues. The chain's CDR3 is CSVGRDNEQFF. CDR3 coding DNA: TGCAGCGTTGGTAGGGACAATGAGCAGTTCTTC.

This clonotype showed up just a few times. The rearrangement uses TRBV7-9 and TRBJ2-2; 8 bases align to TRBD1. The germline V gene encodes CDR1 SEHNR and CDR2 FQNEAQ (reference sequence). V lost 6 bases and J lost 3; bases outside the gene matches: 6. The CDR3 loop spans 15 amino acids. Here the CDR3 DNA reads TGTGCCAGCAGACGGACAGGGTCCGACACCGGGGAGCTGTTTTTT. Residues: CASRRTGSDTGELFF.

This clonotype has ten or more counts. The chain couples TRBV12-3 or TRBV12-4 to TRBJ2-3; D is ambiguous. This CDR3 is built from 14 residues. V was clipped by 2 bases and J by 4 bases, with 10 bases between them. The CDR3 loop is CASSLSSGADTQYF. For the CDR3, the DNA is TGTGCCAGCAGTTTAAGCTCCGGCGCAGATACGCAGTATTTT.

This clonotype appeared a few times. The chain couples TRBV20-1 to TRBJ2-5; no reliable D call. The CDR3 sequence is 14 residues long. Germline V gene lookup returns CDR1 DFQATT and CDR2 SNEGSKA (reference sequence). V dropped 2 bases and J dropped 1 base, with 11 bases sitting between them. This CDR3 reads CSARKRVFQETQYF. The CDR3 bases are TGCAGTGCTAGAAAACGGGTCTTCCAAGAGACCCAGTACTTC.

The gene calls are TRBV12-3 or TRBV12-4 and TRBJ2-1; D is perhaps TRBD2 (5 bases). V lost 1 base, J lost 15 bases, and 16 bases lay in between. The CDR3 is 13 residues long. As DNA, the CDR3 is TGTGCCAGCAGTTTAGGAGGGTCGGCGATTCGGTTCTTC. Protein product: CASSLGGSAIRFF.

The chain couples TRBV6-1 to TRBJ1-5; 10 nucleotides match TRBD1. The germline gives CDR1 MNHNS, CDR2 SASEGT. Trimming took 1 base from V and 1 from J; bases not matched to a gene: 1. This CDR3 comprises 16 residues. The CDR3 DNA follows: TGTGCCAGCAGTGAAGGGACAGGGGGGAGCAATCAGCCCCAGCATTTT. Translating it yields CASSEGTGGSNQPQHF.

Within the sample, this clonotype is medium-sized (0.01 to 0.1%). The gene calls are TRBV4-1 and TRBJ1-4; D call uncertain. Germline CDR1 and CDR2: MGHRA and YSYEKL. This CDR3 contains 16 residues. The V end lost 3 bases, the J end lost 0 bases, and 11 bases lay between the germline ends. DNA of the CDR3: TGCGCCAGCAGCCAGGGGAATCATGCAACTAATGAAAAACTGTTTTTT. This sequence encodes CASSQGNHATNEKLFF.

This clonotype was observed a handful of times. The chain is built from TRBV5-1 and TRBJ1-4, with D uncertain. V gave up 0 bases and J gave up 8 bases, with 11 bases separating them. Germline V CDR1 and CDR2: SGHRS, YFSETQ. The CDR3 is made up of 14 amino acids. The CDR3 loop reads CASSLGSEAEKLFF. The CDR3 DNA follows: TGCGCCAGCAGCTTGGGTTCGGAGGCAGAAAAACTGTTTTTT.

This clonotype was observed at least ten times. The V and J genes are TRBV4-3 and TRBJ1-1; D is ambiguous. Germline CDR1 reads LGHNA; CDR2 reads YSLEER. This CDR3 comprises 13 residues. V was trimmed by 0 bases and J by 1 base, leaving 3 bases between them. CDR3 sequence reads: CASSQERNTEAFF. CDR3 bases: TGCGCCAGCAGCCAAGAGCGGAACACTGAAGCTTTCTTT.

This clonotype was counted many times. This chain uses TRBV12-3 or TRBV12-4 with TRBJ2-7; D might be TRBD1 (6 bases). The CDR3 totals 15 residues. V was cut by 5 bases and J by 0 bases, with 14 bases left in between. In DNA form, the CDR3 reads TGTGCCAGCAGTCCGGGACACCTGAGCTCCTACGAGCAGTACTTC. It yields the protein CASSPGHLSSYEQYF.

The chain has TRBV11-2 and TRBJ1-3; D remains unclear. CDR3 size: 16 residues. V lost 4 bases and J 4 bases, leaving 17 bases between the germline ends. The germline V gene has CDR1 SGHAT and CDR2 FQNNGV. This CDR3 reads CASSSELWGTGNTIYF. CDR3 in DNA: TGTGCCAGCAGCTCAGAGTTGTGGGGTACAGGAAACACCATATATTTT.

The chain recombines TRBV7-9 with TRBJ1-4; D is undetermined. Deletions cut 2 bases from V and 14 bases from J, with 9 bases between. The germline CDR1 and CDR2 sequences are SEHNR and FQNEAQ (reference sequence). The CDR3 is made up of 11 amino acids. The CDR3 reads CASSLTGLLFF. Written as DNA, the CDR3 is TGTGCCAGCAGCTTAACGGGCCTCCTGTTTTTT.

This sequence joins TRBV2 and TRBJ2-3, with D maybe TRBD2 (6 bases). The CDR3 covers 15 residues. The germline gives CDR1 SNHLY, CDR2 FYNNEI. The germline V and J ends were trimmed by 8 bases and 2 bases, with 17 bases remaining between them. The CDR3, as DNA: TGTGCCAGCTCCCTAGCGACGGCCGTCACAGATACGCAGTATTTT. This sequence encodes CASSLATAVTDTQYF. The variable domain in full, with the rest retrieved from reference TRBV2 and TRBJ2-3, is EPEVTQTPSHQVTQMGQEVILRCVPISNHLYFYWYRQILGQKVEFLVSFYNNEISEKSEIFDDQFSVERPDGSNFTLKIRSTKLEDSAMYFCASSLATAVTDTQYFGPGTRLTVL.

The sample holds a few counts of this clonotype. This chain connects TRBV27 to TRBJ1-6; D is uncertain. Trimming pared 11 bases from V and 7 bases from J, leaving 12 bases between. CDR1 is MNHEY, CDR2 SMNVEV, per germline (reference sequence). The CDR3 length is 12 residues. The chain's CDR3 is CALGISNSPLHF. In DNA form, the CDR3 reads TGTGCCTTAGGAATTTCGAATTCACCCCTCCACTTT.

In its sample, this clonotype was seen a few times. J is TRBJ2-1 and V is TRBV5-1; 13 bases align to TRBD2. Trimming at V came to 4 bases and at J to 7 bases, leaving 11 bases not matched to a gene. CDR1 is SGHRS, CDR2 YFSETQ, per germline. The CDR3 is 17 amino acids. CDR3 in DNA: TGCGCCAGCAGCGGCCTAATAACTAGCGGGGGGGCAAATGAGCAGTTCTTC. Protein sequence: CASSGLITSGGANEQFF.

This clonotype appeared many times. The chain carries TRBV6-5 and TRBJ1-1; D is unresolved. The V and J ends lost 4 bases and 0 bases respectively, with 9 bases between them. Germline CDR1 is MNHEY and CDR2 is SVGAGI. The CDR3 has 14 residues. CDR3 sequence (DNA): TGTGCCAGCAGTTTTGGCAGCATGAACACTGAAGCTTTCTTT. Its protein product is CASSFGSMNTEAFF.

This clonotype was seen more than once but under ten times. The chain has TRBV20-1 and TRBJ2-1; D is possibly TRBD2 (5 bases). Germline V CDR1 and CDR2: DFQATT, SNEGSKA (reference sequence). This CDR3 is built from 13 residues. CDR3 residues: CTLRETSYNEQFF. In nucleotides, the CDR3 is TGCACCCTAAGGGAGACGTCCTACAATGAGCAGTTCTTC.

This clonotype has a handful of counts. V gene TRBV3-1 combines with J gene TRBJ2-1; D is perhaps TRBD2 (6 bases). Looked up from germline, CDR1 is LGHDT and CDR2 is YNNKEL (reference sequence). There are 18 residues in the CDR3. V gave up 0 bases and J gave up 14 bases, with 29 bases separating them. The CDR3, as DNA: TGTGCCAGCAGCCAAGAGGTAATTGGTCGGGGACCACCCAGGGAGGAGTTCTTC. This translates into CASSQEVIGRGPPREEFF.

Here the CDR3 reads CASSPPRGEPNTGELFF. The CDR3 DNA is TGTGCCAGCAGCCCCCCTCGGGGGGAACCGAACACCGGGGAGCTGTTTTTT. The chain uses TRBV21-1 and TRBJ2-2; no check of the table's D call, TRBD1, against the DNA was made. TRBV21-1 is an annotated pseudogene. The CDR3 totals 17 residues.

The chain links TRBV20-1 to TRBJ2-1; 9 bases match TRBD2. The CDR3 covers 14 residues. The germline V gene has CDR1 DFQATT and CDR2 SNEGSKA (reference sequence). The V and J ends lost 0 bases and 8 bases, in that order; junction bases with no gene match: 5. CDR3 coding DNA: TGCAGTGCTAGAGAGGCGGCGGGAGGGTATGAGCAGTTCTTC. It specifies CSAREAAGGYEQFF.

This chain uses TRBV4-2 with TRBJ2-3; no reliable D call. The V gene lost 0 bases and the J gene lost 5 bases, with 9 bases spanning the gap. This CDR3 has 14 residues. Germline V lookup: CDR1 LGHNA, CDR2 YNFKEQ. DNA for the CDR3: TGTGCCAGCAGCCAAGATCTGGTAATAGATACGCAGTATTTT. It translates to CASSQDLVIDTQYF.

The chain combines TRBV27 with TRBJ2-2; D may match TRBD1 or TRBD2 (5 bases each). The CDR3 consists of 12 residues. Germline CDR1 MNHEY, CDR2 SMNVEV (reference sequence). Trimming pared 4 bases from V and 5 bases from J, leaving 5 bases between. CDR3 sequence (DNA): TGTGCCAGCAGTTGGGGGACCGGGGAGCTGTTTTTT. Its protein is CASSWGTGELFF.

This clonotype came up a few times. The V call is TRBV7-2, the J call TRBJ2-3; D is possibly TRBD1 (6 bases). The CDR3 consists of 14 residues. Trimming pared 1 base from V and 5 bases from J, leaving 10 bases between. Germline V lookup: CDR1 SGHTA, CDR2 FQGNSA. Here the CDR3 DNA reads TGTGCCAGCAGCTTAGGGGGGCGCGGAGATACGCAGTATTTT. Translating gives CASSLGGRGDTQYF.

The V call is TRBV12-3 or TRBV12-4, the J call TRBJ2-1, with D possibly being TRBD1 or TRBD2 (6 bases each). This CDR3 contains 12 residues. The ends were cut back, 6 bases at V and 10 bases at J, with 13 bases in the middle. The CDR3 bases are TGTGCCAGCAGACCACAGGGAGGCGAGCAGTTCTTC. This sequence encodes CASRPQGGEQFF.

The CDR3 protein is CASSLGDRETGELFF. CDR3 bases: TGCGCCAGCAGCTTGGGGGACAGGGAGACCGGGGAGCTGTTTTTT. The chain links TRBV5-1 to TRBJ2-2; TRBD1 aligns across 9 bases. Trimming at V came to 0 bases and at J to 5 bases, leaving 2 bases not matched to a gene. The CDR3 contains 15 residues. Per germline, CDR1 SGHRS and CDR2 YFSETQ.

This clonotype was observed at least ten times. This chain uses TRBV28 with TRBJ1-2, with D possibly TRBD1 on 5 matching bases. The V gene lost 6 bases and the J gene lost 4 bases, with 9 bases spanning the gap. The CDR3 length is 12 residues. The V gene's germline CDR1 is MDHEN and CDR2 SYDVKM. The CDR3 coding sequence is TGTGCCAGCAGCCGGGGGGTCTATGGCTACACCTTC. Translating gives CASSRGVYGYTF.

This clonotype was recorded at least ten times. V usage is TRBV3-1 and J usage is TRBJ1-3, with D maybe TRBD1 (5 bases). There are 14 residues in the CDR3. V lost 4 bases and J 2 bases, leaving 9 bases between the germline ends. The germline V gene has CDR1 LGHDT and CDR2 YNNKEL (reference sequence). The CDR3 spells CASSLTVTGNTIYF. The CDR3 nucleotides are TGTGCCAGCAGCCTGACAGTGACTGGAAACACCATATATTTT.

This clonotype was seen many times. This CDR3 reads CASSQGGGGTKTQYF. The CDR3 region has the DNA TGCGCCAGCAGCCAAGGTGGGGGGGGCACGAAGACCCAGTACTTC. The J gene is TRBJ2-5, the V gene TRBV4-1; D is perhaps TRBD2 (7 bases). CDR1 and CDR2 from the germline V gene are MGHRA and YSYEKL. V lost 1 base, J lost 6 bases, and 15 bases lay in between. CDR3 length equals 15 residues.

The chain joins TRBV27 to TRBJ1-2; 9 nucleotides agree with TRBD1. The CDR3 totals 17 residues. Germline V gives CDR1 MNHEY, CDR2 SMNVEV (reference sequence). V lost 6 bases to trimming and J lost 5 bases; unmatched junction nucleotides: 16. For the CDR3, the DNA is TGTGCCAGCAGACCTCCCCGGGACAGGGCTAGTCAATATGGCTACACCTTC. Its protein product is CASRPPRDRASQYGYTF.

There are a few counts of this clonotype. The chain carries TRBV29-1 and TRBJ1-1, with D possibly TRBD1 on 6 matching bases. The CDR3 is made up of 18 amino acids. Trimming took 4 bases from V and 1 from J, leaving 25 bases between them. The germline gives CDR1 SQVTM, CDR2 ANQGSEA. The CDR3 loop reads CSVVSWGARARGNTEAFF. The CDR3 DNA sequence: TGCAGCGTTGTGAGCTGGGGGGCGCGGGCCCGGGGGAACACTGAAGCTTTCTTT.

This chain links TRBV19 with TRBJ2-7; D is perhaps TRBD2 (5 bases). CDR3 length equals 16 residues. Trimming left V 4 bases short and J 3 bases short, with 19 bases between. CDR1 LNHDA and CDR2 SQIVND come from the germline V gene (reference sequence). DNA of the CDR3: TGTGCCAGTAGTAAACTCGGAGGACTTAGTATCTACGAGCAGTACTTC. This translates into CASSKLGGLSIYEQYF. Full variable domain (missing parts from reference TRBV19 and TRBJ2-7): DGGITQSPKYLFRKEGQNVTLSCEQNLNHDAMYWYRQDPGQGLRLIYYSQIVNDFQKGDIAEGYSVSREKKESFPLTVTSAQKNPTAFYLCASSKLGGLSIYEQYFGPGTRLTVT.